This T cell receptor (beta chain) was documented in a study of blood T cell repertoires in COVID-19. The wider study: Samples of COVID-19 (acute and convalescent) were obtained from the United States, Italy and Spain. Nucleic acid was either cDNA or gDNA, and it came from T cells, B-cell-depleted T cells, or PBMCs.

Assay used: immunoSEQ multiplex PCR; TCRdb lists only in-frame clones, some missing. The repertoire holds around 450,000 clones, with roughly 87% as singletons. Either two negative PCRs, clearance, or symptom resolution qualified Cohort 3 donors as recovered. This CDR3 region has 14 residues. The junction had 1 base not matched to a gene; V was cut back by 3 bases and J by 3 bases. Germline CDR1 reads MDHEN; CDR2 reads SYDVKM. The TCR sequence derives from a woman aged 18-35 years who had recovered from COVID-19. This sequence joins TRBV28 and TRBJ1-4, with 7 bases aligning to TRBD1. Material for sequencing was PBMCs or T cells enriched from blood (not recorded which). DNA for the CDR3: TGTGCCAGCAGTTTGGGACAGTCTAATGAAAAACTGTTTTTT. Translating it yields CASSLGQSNEKLFF.